This T cell receptor beta chain was retrieved from a study of blood T cells in healthy people across ages. Overall study results and limits: The unknown donor CMV status may have confounded expanded clonotype changes.

Total RNA extraction produced at least 5.5 micrograms (per sample) for the study. Germline V gives CDR1 SGDLS, CDR2 YYNGEE. V lost 0 bases and J lost 4; bases outside the gene matches: 4. The CDR3 runs to 15 residues. Using a J-beta primer mix together with a sample-barcoded 5' primer, a second PCR was run for roughly 7 to 11 cycles. Each TCR beta cDNA got a 12-nucleotide random molecular identifier. Each sample provided no less than 3 million CDR3-containing paired-end reads. MiXCR, applied by TCRdb to the 5' RACE reads, yields one record per CDR3 protein. The sample consists of about 640,000 distinct CDR3 sequences, less than 35% of them appearing once. This clonotype was found many times. Its antigen remains unidentified.

The rearrangement uses TRBV9 and TRBJ2-5, with 9 positions matching TRBD1. This receptor was identified in a woman aged 80 or over in good health. Source material: blood. CDR3 protein: CASSVGTGGLETQYF. The CDR3 region has the DNA TGTGCCAGCAGCGTAGGAACAGGGGGCCTAGAGACCCAGTACTTC.